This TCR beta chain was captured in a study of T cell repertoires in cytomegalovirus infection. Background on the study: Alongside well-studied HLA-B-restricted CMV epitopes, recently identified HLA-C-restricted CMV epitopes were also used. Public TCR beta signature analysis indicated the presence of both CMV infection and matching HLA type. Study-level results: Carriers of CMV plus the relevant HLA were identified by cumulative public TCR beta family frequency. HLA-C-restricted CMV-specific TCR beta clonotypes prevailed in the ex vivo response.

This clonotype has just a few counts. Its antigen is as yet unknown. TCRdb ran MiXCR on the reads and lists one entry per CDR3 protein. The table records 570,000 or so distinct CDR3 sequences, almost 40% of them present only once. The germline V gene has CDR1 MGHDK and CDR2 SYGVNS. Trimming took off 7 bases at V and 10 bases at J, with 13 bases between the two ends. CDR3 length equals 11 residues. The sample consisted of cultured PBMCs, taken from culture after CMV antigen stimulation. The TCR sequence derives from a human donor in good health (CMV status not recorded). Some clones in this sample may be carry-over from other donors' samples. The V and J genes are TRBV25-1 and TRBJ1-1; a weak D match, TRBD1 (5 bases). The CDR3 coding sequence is TGTGCCAGCAAATCGGCAGGGAGAGCTTTCTTT. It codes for CASKSAGRAFF.